Shown below are 4 T cell receptor beta chains from a single sample sequenced in a study of Ad26.COV2.S vaccination and SARS-CoV-2 variants. Treatment of the sample: about 20 received Ad26.COV2.S at low or high dose, single or two shots; several received placebo; per-sample allocation not given. All samples were drawn on day 63, counting from the first vaccine or placebo injection. This table comes from immunoSEQ multiplex PCR, and its TCRdb copy is limited to in-frame clones, with some not included. The table includes over 400,000 clones, 89% detected once. Sample: peripheral blood, taken in a trial of Ad26.COV2.S vaccine versus placebo. The receptors here all came from a person aged 18-60 years who received the Ad26.COV2.S COVID-19 vaccine or a placebo.

For the CDR3, the DNA is TGTGCCAGCAGTTTTCGTCCTAGCGGGGGGCGGGAGACCCAGTACTTC. Its protein is CASSFRPSGGRETQYF. The V call is TRBV27, the J call TRBJ2-5; TRBD2 matches 11 bases. This CDR3 spans 16 amino acids. J lost 5 bases, V lost 3 bases, and 8 bases had no gene match. The V gene's germline CDR1 is MNHEY and CDR2 SMNVEV (reference sequence).

This clone has just a few counts. The chain recombines TRBV7-2 with TRBJ1-6, with D perhaps matching TRBD1 (5 bases). The V gene's germline CDR1 is SGHTA and CDR2 FQGNSA. V was clipped by 5 bases and J by 19 bases, with 27 bases between them. CDR3 length: 15 residues. As DNA, the CDR3 is TGTGCCAGCAGCGACACCTTCTGGGGGACGGGTCGACCTCACTTT. The encoded protein is CASSDTFWGTGRPHF.

V gene TRBV18 combines with J gene TRBJ2-7, with D perhaps TRBD1 or TRBD2 (6 bases each). Between the trimmed V and J ends, which lost 2 bases and 0 bases, there was a span of 14 bases. This CDR3 region has 16 residues. Germline V gives CDR1 KGHSH, CDR2 LQKENI. The DNA for the CDR3 is TGTGCCAGCTCACCAGGGCTTGAGGGGGGCTCCTACGAGCAGTACTTC. Protein product: CASSPGLEGGSYEQYF.

This chain connects TRBV24-1 to TRBJ2-1, with TRBD2 matching 7 bases. This CDR3 has 15 residues. J lost 5 bases, V lost 3 bases, and 6 bases had no gene match. CDR1 is KGHDR, CDR2 SFDVKD, per germline. CDR3 nucleotide sequence: TGTGCCACCAGTGATGTTGGGCTAGCGGACAATGAGCAGTTCTTC. Encoded protein: CATSDVGLADNEQFF.